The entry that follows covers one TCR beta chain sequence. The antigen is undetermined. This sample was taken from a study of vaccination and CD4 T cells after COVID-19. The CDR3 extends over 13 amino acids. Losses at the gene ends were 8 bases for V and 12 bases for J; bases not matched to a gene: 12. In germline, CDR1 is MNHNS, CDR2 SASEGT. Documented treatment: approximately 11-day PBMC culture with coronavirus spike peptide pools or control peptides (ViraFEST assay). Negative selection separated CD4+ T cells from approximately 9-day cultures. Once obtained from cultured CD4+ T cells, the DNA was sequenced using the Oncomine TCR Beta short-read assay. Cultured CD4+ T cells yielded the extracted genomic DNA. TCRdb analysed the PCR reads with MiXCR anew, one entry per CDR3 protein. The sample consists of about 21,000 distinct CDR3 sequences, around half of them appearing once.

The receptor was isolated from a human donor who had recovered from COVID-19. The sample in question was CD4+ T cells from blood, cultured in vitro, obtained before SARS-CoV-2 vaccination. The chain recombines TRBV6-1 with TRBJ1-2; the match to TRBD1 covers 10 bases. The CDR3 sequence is CASGDRDRGDDTF. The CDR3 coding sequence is TGTGCCAGCGGCGATAGGGACAGGGGAGATGACACCTTC.